This T cell receptor (beta chain) was found in a study of T cell clonality in common variable immunodeficiency. This clone was detected ten times or more. The target antigen is unknown. With the read ending 3 residues before the CDR3 end, the germline J gene is used to fill in that end. The trim removed 3 bases at V and 6 bases at J, leaving 3 bases unmatched. This CDR3 comprises 13 residues. Repertoires were generated with immunoSEQ multiplex PCR, while TCRdb's copy carries only in-frame clones and drops some. The sample holds roughly 42,000 clones, and no clone turns up only once. Whole-study findings and limits: CVID subjects had higher TCRbeta clonality than healthy controls, most marked in about a third.

The sample comprised peripheral blood mononuclear cells. This receptor was obtained from a person aged 18 to 75 in good health. The chain links TRBV12-3 or TRBV12-4 to TRBJ2-7, with 9 bases identical to TRBD2. The covered CDR3 bases are TGTGCCAGCAGTTTGAGTAGCGGGAGCGAG. Protein: CASSLSSGSE. The complete CDR3 protein is CASSLSSGSEQYF.